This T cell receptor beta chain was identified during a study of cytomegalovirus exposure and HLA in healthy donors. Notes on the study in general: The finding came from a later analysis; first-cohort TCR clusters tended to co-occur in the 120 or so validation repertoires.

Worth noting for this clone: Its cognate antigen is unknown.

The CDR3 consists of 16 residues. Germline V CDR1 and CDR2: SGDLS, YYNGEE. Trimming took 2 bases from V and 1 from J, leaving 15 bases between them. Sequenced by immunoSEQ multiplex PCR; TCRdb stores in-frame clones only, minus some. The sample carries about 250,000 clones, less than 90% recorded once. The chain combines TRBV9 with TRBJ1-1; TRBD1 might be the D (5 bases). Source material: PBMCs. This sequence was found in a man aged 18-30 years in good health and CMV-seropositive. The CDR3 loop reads CASSVGAGSSNTEAFF. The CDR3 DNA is TGTGCCAGCAGCGTCGGGGCAGGCAGTTCGAACACTGAAGCTTTCTTT.